The present entry profiles one T cell receptor beta chain with its context. CDR1 is SGDLS, CDR2 YYNGEE, per germline. The CDR3 sequence is 19 residues long. V shed 3 bases and J 4 bases; nucleotides not matched to a gene: 13. Assay used: immunoSEQ multiplex PCR; TCRdb lists only in-frame clones, some missing. The repertoire consists of around 220,000 clones, with 82% occurring once and the leading ten covering approximately 8%. The data originate from a study of blood T cell repertoires in COVID-19. The receptor was isolated from a woman of 80 years or more with COVID-19, enrolled during active disease. Material for sequencing was peripheral blood. The J gene is TRBJ2-1, the V gene TRBV9; 13 bases map to TRBD2. In nucleotides, the CDR3 is TGTGCCAGCAGCGCCAGACTAGCGGGAGGCTACTTGGGATACAATGAGCAGTTCTTC. Protein product: CASSARLAGGYLGYNEQFF.